The rows below give T cell receptor beta chains drawn from one sample of a study of T cells in localized non-small cell lung cancer. Some clones are missing from TCRdb's copy, which holds only in-frame ones; the method was immunoSEQ multiplex PCR. The sample shows approximately 33,000 clones, roughly 92% of them seen only once. This material consisted of peripheral blood, taken before any cancer treatment. The receptors here all came from a female donor of 60 years or more with stage I lung adenocarcinoma. The CDR3 runs from the conserved cysteine through the conserved F or W. The order of the fields is clone size, D gene, V gene, J gene, CDR3 DNA, CDR3 protein. The D gene is left open where the match is weak. Only part of the rows carry a size: once, few, many, or a class if the clone is expanded.

clone size: once
D gene: -
V gene: TRBV4-1
J gene: TRBJ2-1
CDR3 DNA: TGCGCCAGCAGCCAAGACAGAGAAGGCCTCAATGAGCAGTTCTTC
CDR3 protein: CASSQDREGLNEQFF

clone size: -
D gene: TRBD1
V gene: TRBV27
J gene: TRBJ1-5
CDR3 DNA: TGTGCCAGCAGTGAGAATACAGGGGTTCCTCAGCCCCAGCATTTT
CDR3 protein: CASSENTGVPQPQHF

clone size: -
D gene: -
V gene: TRBV5-1
J gene: TRBJ1-3
CDR3 DNA: TGCGCCAGCAGCTTGCTAGGGAAAGATGGAAACACCATATATTTT
CDR3 protein: CASSLLGKDGNTIYF

clone size: -
D gene: -
V gene: TRBV5-1
J gene: TRBJ2-3
CDR3 DNA: TGCGCCAGCAGCCCCACCGGGGCATCAGATACGCAGTATTTT
CDR3 protein: CASSPTGASDTQYF

clone size: -
D gene: -
V gene: TRBV18
J gene: TRBJ1-1
CDR3 DNA: TGTGCCAGCTCACCAATCAGACGAGTAGGGGAAACTGAAGCTTTCTTT
CDR3 protein: CASSPIRRVGETEAFF

clone size: -
D gene: TRBD1
V gene: TRBV18
J gene: TRBJ2-7
CDR3 DNA: TGTGCCAGCTCCCTCCGGGACAGGGGCTCCTACGAGCAGTACTTC
CDR3 protein: CASSLRDRGSYEQYF

clone size: -
D gene: TRBD2
V gene: TRBV10-1
J gene: TRBJ2-1
CDR3 DNA: TGCGCCAGCAGTGAGGGACTAGCCTCTAATGAGCAGTTCTTC
CDR3 protein: CASSEGLASNEQFF

clone size: once
D gene: TRBD1
V gene: TRBV5-1
J gene: TRBJ1-2
CDR3 DNA: TGCGCCAGCAGCATAGCCCCGGACAGGCCTAACTATGGCTACACCTTC
CDR3 protein: CASSIAPDRPNYGYTF

clone size: -
D gene: -
V gene: TRBV13
J gene: TRBJ2-3
CDR3 DNA: TGTGCCAGCAGCCCGACAGAAGGGAGGACAGATACGCAGTATTTT
CDR3 protein: CASSPTEGRTDTQYF

clone size: -
D gene: TRBD1
V gene: TRBV7-2
J gene: TRBJ1-1
CDR3 DNA: TGTGCCAGCAGCTTAGCACAGGGGGTCACTGAAGCTTTCTTT
CDR3 protein: CASSLAQGVTEAFF

clone size: -
D gene: TRBD1
V gene: TRBV2
J gene: TRBJ2-7
CDR3 DNA: TGTGCCAGCAGTAGGGCCGTCCCGGGACAGGGCAGCGAGCAGTACTTC
CDR3 protein: CASSRAVPGQGSEQYF

clone size: -
D gene: TRBD1
V gene: TRBV7-9
J gene: TRBJ1-2
CDR3 DNA: TGTGCCAGCAGCTTTCATGACAGGGGAATGTATGGCTACACCTTC
CDR3 protein: CASSFHDRGMYGYTF

clone size: -
D gene: -
V gene: TRBV10-3
J gene: TRBJ1-5
CDR3 DNA: TGTGCCATCAGTGAGTTTCCCCGACAGAGTGACAATCAGCCCCAGCATTTT
CDR3 protein: CAISEFPRQSDNQPQHF

clone size: -
D gene: -
V gene: TRBV9
J gene: TRBJ1-1
CDR3 DNA: TGTGCCAGCAGCGTAATGGTGGGCACTGAAGCTTTCTTT
CDR3 protein: CASSVMVGTEAFF

clone size: -
D gene: TRBD1
V gene: TRBV27
J gene: TRBJ2-1
CDR3 DNA: TGTGCCAGCAGTTCGCCGGGACAGGGACGCGATGAGCAGTTCTTC
CDR3 protein: CASSSPGQGRDEQFF

clone size: -
D gene: -
V gene: TRBV5-1
J gene: TRBJ1-1
CDR3 DNA: TGCGCCAGCAGTCTGGGGCAGGGGAGGACTGAAGCTTTCTTT
CDR3 protein: CASSLGQGRTEAFF

clone size: -
D gene: -
V gene: TRBV6-1
J gene: TRBJ2-5
CDR3 DNA: TGTGCCAGCAGTGCCCCGGGACTCCCGGAAGCGAGGGAGACCCAGTACTTC
CDR3 protein: CASSAPGLPEARETQYF

clone size: -
D gene: -
V gene: TRBV27
J gene: TRBJ1-1
CDR3 DNA: TGTGCCAGCAGTTTAAGGACGGGGGGCTCTGAAGCTTTCTTT
CDR3 protein: CASSLRTGGSEAFF

clone size: -
D gene: -
V gene: TRBV5-1
J gene: TRBJ2-4
CDR3 DNA: TGCGCCAGCAGTCAGGACCGCGTCCTGAACATTCAGTACTTC
CDR3 protein: CASSQDRVLNIQYF

clone size: -
D gene: -
V gene: TRBV27
J gene: TRBJ2-5
CDR3 DNA: TGTGCCAGCAGTTTGGAGCCAGCGGGCACCCAGTACTTC
CDR3 protein: CASSLEPAGTQYF

clone size: -
D gene: -
V gene: TRBV5-4
J gene: TRBJ2-3
CDR3 DNA: TGTGCCAGCAGCTGGGGGGGACAGGCTAGCACAGATACGCAGTATTTT
CDR3 protein: CASSWGGQASTDTQYF